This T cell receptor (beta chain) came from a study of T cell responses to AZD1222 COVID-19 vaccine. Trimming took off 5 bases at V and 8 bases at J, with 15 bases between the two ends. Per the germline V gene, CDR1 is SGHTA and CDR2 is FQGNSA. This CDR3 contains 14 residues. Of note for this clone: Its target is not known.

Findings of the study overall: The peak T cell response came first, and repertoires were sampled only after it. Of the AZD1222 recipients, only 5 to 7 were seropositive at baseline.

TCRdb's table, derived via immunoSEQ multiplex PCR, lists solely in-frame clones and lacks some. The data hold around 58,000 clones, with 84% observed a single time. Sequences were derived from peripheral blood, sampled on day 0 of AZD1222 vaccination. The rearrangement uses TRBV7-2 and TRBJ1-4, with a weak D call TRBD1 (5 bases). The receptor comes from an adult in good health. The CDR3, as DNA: TGTGCCAGCAGCCCCGCCCCGGGGCGGGAAAAACTGTTTTTT. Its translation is CASSPAPGREKLFF.